This is a list of T cell receptor beta chains from one sample in a study of shared clonotypes between healthy human individuals. Sequenced by immunoSEQ multiplex PCR; TCRdb stores in-frame clones only, minus some. The sample shows roughly 330,000 clones, around 72% of them seen only once. What was sequenced was memory CD4+ T cells sorted from blood. These receptors were collected from a man younger than 45 in good health. CDR3s include the opening cysteine and the closing phenylalanine or tryptophan. Each record gives: D gene, clone size, V gene, J gene, CDR3 protein, CDR3 DNA. D genes are given only for firm matches. A clone size is listed for some rows: how often the clone was seen (once, few, many), or a class if it is expanded.

d_call: -
clone_size: -
v_call: TRBV28
j_call: TRBJ2-5
cdr3_aa: CASSLLQTKETQYF
cdr3_nt: TGTGCCAGCAGTTTGCTACAGACTAAAGAGACCCAGTACTTC

d_call: -
clone_size: -
v_call: TRBV9
j_call: TRBJ2-7
cdr3_aa: CASSPALTVYEQYF
cdr3_nt: TGTGCCAGCTCTCCAGCGCTTACCGTCTACGAGCAGTACTTC

d_call: TRBD1
clone_size: -
v_call: TRBV6-6
j_call: TRBJ1-2
cdr3_aa: CASSRGLEGWEDGYTF
cdr3_nt: TGTGCCAGCAGCAGGGGGTTAGAAGGTTGGGAGGATGGCTACACCTTC

d_call: TRBD1
clone_size: -
v_call: TRBV9
j_call: TRBJ1-3
cdr3_aa: CASSEGQAGNTIYF
cdr3_nt: TGTGCCAGCAGCGAGGGACAGGCTGGAAACACCATATATTTT

d_call: -
clone_size: -
v_call: TRBV19
j_call: TRBJ2-3
cdr3_aa: CASSSRDLRVASDTQYF
cdr3_nt: TGTGCCAGTAGTTCCCGGGACCTCAGGGTAGCATCAGATACGCAGTATTTT

d_call: -
clone_size: -
v_call: TRBV6-1
j_call: TRBJ2-3
cdr3_aa: CASSELKLSTDTQYF
cdr3_nt: TGTGCCAGCAGTGAACTCAAGCTAAGCACAGATACGCAGTATTTT

d_call: TRBD1
clone_size: few
v_call: TRBV5-1
j_call: TRBJ2-7
cdr3_aa: CASSFPRTGGGLAAMYEQYF
cdr3_nt: TGCGCCAGCAGCTTCCCGCGGACAGGGGGCGGGCTAGCGGCCATGTACGAGCAGTACTTC

d_call: TRBD1
clone_size: many
v_call: TRBV2
j_call: TRBJ1-2
cdr3_aa: CASSPTGTGLIYGYTF
cdr3_nt: TGTGCCAGCAGCCCCACCGGGACAGGACTAATCTATGGCTACACCTTC

d_call: -
clone_size: -
v_call: TRBV28
j_call: TRBJ2-5
cdr3_aa: CASTGTYDQETQYF
cdr3_nt: TGTGCCAGTACCGGGACGTACGATCAAGAGACCCAGTACTTC

d_call: -
clone_size: -
v_call: TRBV6-1
j_call: TRBJ1-4
cdr3_aa: CASSEHSQFNEKLFF
cdr3_nt: TGTGCCAGCAGTGAGCATTCGCAGTTTAATGAAAAACTGTTTTTT

d_call: TRBD1
clone_size: -
v_call: TRBV30
j_call: TRBJ2-5
cdr3_aa: CAWSTKTGAGETQYF
cdr3_nt: TGTGCCTGGAGTACCAAGACAGGGGCTGGAGAGACCCAGTACTTC

d_call: TRBD2
clone_size: -
v_call: TRBV7-8
j_call: TRBJ2-1
cdr3_aa: CASSYGLAGGLGHNEQFF
cdr3_nt: TGTGCCAGCAGCTACGGACTAGCGGGAGGGCTTGGCCACAATGAGCAGTTCTTC

d_call: TRBD1
clone_size: once
v_call: TRBV19
j_call: TRBJ1-1
cdr3_aa: CASSFLGGQGSTEAFF
cdr3_nt: TGTGCCAGTAGTTTCCTTGGCGGACAGGGGAGTACTGAAGCTTTCTTT

d_call: -
clone_size: once
v_call: TRBV19
j_call: TRBJ2-7
cdr3_aa: CASSRGDEQYF
cdr3_nt: TGTGCCAGTAGCCGGGGAGACGAGCAGTACTTC

d_call: -
clone_size: -
v_call: TRBV11-2
j_call: TRBJ2-3
cdr3_aa: CASSLDTTDTQYF
cdr3_nt: TGTGCCAGCAGCCTGGACACCACAGATACGCAGTATTTT

d_call: -
clone_size: -
v_call: TRBV5-1
j_call: TRBJ2-3
cdr3_aa: CASSLDPATDTQYF
cdr3_nt: TGCGCCAGCAGCTTGGACCCAGCCACAGATACGCAGTATTTT

d_call: TRBD1
clone_size: many
v_call: TRBV27
j_call: TRBJ2-7
cdr3_aa: CASSPGQGLYEQYF
cdr3_nt: TGTGCCAGCAGTCCCGGACAGGGTTTGTACGAGCAGTACTTC

d_call: -
clone_size: few
v_call: TRBV28
j_call: TRBJ2-6
cdr3_aa: CASTPGRLHRSGANVLTF
cdr3_nt: TGTGCCAGCACCCCCGGAAGACTACATAGATCTGGGGCCAACGTCCTGACTTTC

d_call: -
clone_size: -
v_call: TRBV19
j_call: TRBJ2-5
cdr3_aa: CASSGHRRGSGETQYF
cdr3_nt: TGTGCCAGTAGTGGACATAGACGGGGCTCGGGAGAGACCCAGTACTTC

d_call: -
clone_size: -
v_call: TRBV6-6
j_call: TRBJ2-4
cdr3_aa: CASRQGPKNIQYF
cdr3_nt: TGTGCCAGCAGACAGGGCCCCAAAAACATTCAGTACTTC

d_call: -
clone_size: -
v_call: TRBV15
j_call: TRBJ1-2
cdr3_aa: CATSRDMGYGYTF
cdr3_nt: TGTGCCACCAGCAGAGATATGGGGTATGGCTACACCTTC

d_call: -
clone_size: -
v_call: TRBV27
j_call: TRBJ2-7
cdr3_aa: CASSLFARGEQYF
cdr3_nt: TGTGCCAGCAGTTTATTTGCAAGGGGCGAGCAGTACTTC

d_call: -
clone_size: many
v_call: TRBV2
j_call: TRBJ2-6
cdr3_aa: CASSGQMSSGANVLTF
cdr3_nt: TGTGCCAGCAGTGGGCAGATGAGCTCTGGGGCCAACGTCCTGACTTTC

d_call: -
clone_size: -
v_call: TRBV9
j_call: TRBJ2-7
cdr3_aa: CASSATGHSSEQYF
cdr3_nt: TGTGCCAGCAGCGCTACGGGACACTCCTCCGAGCAGTACTTC

d_call: TRBD1
clone_size: -
v_call: TRBV5-6
j_call: TRBJ2-7
cdr3_aa: CASSSTGTGDDEQYF
cdr3_nt: TGTGCCAGCAGCTCCACCGGGACAGGGGACGACGAGCAGTACTTC

d_call: TRBD2
clone_size: few
v_call: TRBV5-1
j_call: TRBJ2-1
cdr3_aa: CASSHGLADNEQFF
cdr3_nt: TGCGCCAGCAGCCACGGACTAGCGGACAATGAGCAGTTCTTC

d_call: TRBD2
clone_size: -
v_call: TRBV18
j_call: TRBJ2-1
cdr3_aa: CASSPLAGGPGNEQFF
cdr3_nt: TGTGCCAGCTCACCACTAGCGGGAGGGCCTGGCAATGAGCAGTTCTTC

d_call: -
clone_size: -
v_call: TRBV7-2
j_call: TRBJ2-1
cdr3_aa: CASSSARGDEQFF
cdr3_nt: TGTGCCAGCAGCTCGGCTCGGGGCGATGAGCAGTTCTTC

d_call: TRBD1
clone_size: -
v_call: TRBV2
j_call: TRBJ1-1
cdr3_aa: CASSELTGASEAFF
cdr3_nt: TGTGCCAGCAGTGAACTGACAGGGGCGTCTGAAGCTTTCTTT

d_call: -
clone_size: -
v_call: TRBV29-1
j_call: TRBJ1-5
cdr3_aa: CSVGERVGNQPQHF
cdr3_nt: TGCAGCGTCGGTGAAAGGGTGGGCAATCAGCCCCAGCATTTT

d_call: TRBD1
clone_size: -
v_call: TRBV7-2
j_call: TRBJ1-1
cdr3_aa: CASSLRQGAWYTEAFF
cdr3_nt: TGTGCCAGCAGCTTACGACAGGGGGCATGGTACACTGAAGCTTTCTTT

d_call: -
clone_size: -
v_call: TRBV19
j_call: TRBJ2-7
cdr3_aa: CASSRWNEQYF
cdr3_nt: TGTGCCAGTAGTCGGTGGAACGAGCAGTACTTC

d_call: -
clone_size: -
v_call: TRBV5-1
j_call: TRBJ2-3
cdr3_aa: CASSLGQSTDTQYF
cdr3_nt: TGCGCCAGCAGCTTGGGACAGAGCACAGATACGCAGTATTTT

d_call: -
clone_size: many
v_call: TRBV6-5
j_call: TRBJ1-1
cdr3_aa: CASLRGTEAFF
cdr3_nt: TGTGCCAGCCTACGGGGCACTGAAGCTTTCTTT

d_call: -
clone_size: -
v_call: TRBV29-1
j_call: TRBJ1-1
cdr3_aa: CSVFSLNTEAFF
cdr3_nt: TGCAGCGTTTTTTCGCTGAACACTGAAGCTTTCTTT

d_call: -
clone_size: -
v_call: TRBV28
j_call: TRBJ2-7
cdr3_aa: CASTIRPRYEQYF
cdr3_nt: TGTGCCAGCACTATACGCCCCCGCTACGAGCAGTACTTC

d_call: -
clone_size: -
v_call: TRBV7-2
j_call: TRBJ1-2
cdr3_aa: CASSPRSGYNYGYTF
cdr3_nt: TGTGCCAGCAGCCCCCGATCCGGTTACAACTATGGCTACACCTTC

d_call: TRBD1
clone_size: -
v_call: TRBV11-2
j_call: TRBJ2-3
cdr3_aa: CASSLRSGRDRRSDTQYF
cdr3_nt: TGTGCCAGCAGCTTAAGGTCCGGACGGGACAGGAGATCAGATACGCAGTATTTT

d_call: TRBD2
clone_size: -
v_call: TRBV7-6
j_call: TRBJ2-1
cdr3_aa: CASSLEDGRRKNEQFF
cdr3_nt: TGTGCCAGCAGCTTAGAGGACGGGAGGCGAAAGAATGAGCAGTTCTTC

d_call: -
clone_size: -
v_call: TRBV15
j_call: TRBJ2-1
cdr3_aa: CATSRVSRDSNEQFF
cdr3_nt: TGTGCCACCAGCAGAGTATCGCGGGACTCAAATGAGCAGTTCTTC

d_call: -
clone_size: -
v_call: TRBV5-1
j_call: TRBJ1-4
cdr3_aa: CASSLFAGANEKLFF
cdr3_nt: TGCGCCAGCAGCTTGTTCGCAGGGGCTAATGAAAAACTGTTTTTT

d_call: -
clone_size: once
v_call: TRBV14
j_call: TRBJ2-3
cdr3_aa: CASSPLSKDTQYF
cdr3_nt: TGTGCCAGCAGCCCGCTGTCGAAGGATACGCAGTATTTT

d_call: TRBD2
clone_size: -
v_call: TRBV6-6
j_call: TRBJ2-3
cdr3_aa: CASRLAGRTDTQYF
cdr3_nt: TGTGCCAGCAGGCTAGCGGGACGTACAGATACGCAGTATTTT

d_call: -
clone_size: -
v_call: TRBV10-3
j_call: TRBJ2-3
cdr3_aa: CAISESTGRPTSTDTQYF
cdr3_nt: TGTGCCATCAGTGAGTCGACGGGACGGCCAACTAGCACAGATACGCAGTATTTT

d_call: TRBD2
clone_size: few
v_call: TRBV23-1
j_call: TRBJ2-3
cdr3_aa: CASSQLLSGTTDTQYF
cdr3_nt: TGCGCCAGCAGTCAATTGCTTAGCGGGACCACAGATACGCAGTATTTT